The clone carrying this T cell receptor (beta chain) was counted only a few times. Its antigen is not identified. The sample is drawn from a study of T-cell memory formation after mild COVID-19. Study results and limitations: Confirmation of SARS-CoV-2 specificity was lacking for second-wave clones peaking day 37. Mostly located in CM and EM were contracting CD4+ clones, with contracting CD8+ clones located in EMRA.

After removal of 6 bases from V and 6 bases from J, the junction contained 9 bases not matched to a gene. The CDR3 has 14 residues. The germline gives CDR1 ENHRY, CDR2 SYGVKD. Barcoded TCR alpha and TCR beta cDNA libraries with UMIs came from 5'RACE using constant-segment primers. TCRdb independently ran MiXCR on the 5' RACE reads; one entry per CDR3 protein. The sample has about 200,000 distinct CDR3 sequences; over 9% are singletons. The chain is built from TRBV10-3 and TRBJ1-1; 8 bases align to TRBD1. The sample taken for sequencing was PBMCs or a T cell subset sorted from them (not recorded which). The sequence derives from a man aged 18 to 30 who had mild COVID-19 (a few samples of this study predate the infection). Cell type and time point are not known. The CDR3 DNA follows: TGTGCCATCAGGGACAGGGCGGCGAGGTCTGAAGCTTTCTTT. Its translation: CAIRDRAARSEAFF.